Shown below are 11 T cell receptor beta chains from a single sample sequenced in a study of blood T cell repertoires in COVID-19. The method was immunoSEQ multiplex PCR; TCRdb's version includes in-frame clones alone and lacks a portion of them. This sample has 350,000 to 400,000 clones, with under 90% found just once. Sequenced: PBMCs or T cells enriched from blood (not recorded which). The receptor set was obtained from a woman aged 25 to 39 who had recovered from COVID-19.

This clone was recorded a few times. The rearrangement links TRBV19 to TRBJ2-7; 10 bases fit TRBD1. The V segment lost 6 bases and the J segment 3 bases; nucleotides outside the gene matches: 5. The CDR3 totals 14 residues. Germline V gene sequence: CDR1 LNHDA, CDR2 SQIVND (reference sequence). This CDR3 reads CASRRQGAGYEQYF. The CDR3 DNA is TGTGCCAGTAGACGACAGGGGGCAGGCTACGAGCAGTACTTC.

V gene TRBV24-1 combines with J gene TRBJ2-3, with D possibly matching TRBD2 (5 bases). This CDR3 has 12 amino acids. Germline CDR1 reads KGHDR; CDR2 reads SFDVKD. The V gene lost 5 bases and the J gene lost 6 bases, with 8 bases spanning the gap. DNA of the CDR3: TGTGCCACCAGTGGGACGGGGGATACGCAGTATTTT. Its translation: CATSGTGDTQYF.

CDR3 sequence reads: CASSKFNRVLNEKLFF. CDR3 sequence (DNA): TGTGCCAGCAGTAAATTTAACAGGGTACTTAATGAAAAACTGTTTTTT. The chain combines TRBV9 with TRBJ1-4, with a possible D match to TRBD1 (6 bases). V was shortened by 5 bases and J by 4 bases, with 18 bases between the two germline ends. The CDR3 extends over 16 amino acids. Germline-derived CDR1 and CDR2 are SGDLS and YYNGEE.

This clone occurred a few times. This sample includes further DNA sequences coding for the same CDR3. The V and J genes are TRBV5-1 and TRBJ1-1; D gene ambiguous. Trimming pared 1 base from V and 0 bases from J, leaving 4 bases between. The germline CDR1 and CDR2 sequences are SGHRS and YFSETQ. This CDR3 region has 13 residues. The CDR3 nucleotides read TGCGCCAGCAGCTTGCTGTTGAACACTGAAGCTTTCTTT. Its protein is CASSLLLNTEAFF.

For the CDR3, the DNA is TGTGCCATCAGTGAGTCTATGAAGGGAGTCGGTGGCTACACCTTC. Translation: CAISESMKGVGGYTF. The rearrangement links TRBV10-3 to TRBJ1-2; D unclear. Germline CDR1 is ENHRY and CDR2 is SYGVKD. The CDR3 spans 15 residues. The germline V and J ends were trimmed by 0 bases and 7 bases, with 15 bases remaining between them.

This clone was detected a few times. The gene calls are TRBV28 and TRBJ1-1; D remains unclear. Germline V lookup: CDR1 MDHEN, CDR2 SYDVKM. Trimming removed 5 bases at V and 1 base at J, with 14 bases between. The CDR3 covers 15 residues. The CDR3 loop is CASSAPRFGNTEAFF. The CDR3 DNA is TGTGCCAGCAGTGCCCCCCGGTTTGGGAACACTGAAGCTTTCTTT.

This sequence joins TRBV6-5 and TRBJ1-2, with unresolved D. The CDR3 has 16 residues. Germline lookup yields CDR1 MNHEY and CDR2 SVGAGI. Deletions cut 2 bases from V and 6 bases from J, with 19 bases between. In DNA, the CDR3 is TGTGCCAGCAGTTACAACGAGGGCACAGTGAGAAATGGCTACACCTTC. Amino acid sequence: CASSYNEGTVRNGYTF.

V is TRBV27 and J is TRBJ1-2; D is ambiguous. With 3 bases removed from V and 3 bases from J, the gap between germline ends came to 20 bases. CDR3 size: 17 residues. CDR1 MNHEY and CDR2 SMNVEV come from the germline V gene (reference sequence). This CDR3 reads CASSFIGRPLQHYGYTF. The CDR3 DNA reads TGTGCCAGCAGTTTTATTGGCAGGCCCCTACAGCACTATGGCTACACCTTC.

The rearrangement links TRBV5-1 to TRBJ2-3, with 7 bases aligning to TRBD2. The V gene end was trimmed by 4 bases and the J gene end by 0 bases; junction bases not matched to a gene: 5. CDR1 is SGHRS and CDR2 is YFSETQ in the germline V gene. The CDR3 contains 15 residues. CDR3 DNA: TGCGCCAGCAGCCCTACAGCGGGAAGCACAGATACGCAGTATTTT. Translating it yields CASSPTAGSTDTQYF.

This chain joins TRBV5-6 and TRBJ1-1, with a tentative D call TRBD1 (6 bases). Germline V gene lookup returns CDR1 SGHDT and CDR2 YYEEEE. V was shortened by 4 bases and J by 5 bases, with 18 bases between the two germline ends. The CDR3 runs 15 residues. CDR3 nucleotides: TGTGCCAGCAGCAGTCGTGGGGGGGCAGGAACTGAAGCTTTCTTT. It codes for CASSSRGGAGTEAFF.

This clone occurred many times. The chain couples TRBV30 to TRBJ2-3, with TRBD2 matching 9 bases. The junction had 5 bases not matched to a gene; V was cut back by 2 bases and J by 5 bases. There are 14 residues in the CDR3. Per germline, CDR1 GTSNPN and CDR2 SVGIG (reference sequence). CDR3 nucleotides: TGTGCCTGGAGTTATAGCGGGAGTCAAGATACGCAGTATTTT. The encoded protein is CAWSYSGSQDTQYF.